The 14 T cell receptor beta chains given below trace back to one sample, sequenced in a study of T cells after yellow fever vaccination. TCRdb passed the 5' RACE reads through MiXCR, listing each CDR3 protein once. There are around 610,000 distinct CDR3 sequences in the sample; approximately 13% occur only once, and around an eighth lies in the top ten. Sequencing used PBMCs, obtained on the day of the yellow fever booster vaccination. These receptors came from a man aged 25-40 years who received the YFV17D yellow fever vaccine.

The gene calls are TRBV20-1 and TRBJ2-7; 9 positions match TRBD2. The V gene end was trimmed by 4 bases and the J gene end by 1 base; junction bases not matched to a gene: 2. Germline CDR1 DFQATT, CDR2 SNEGSKA (reference sequence). The CDR3 is 13 amino acids. The CDR3 nucleotides are TGCAGTGCTATAGCGGGAGCATCCTACGAGCAGTACTTC. It specifies CSAIAGASYEQYF.

CDR3 loop: CASSEGLVGYNEQFF. CDR3 in DNA: TGTGCCAGCAGTGAAGGACTAGTAGGATACAATGAGCAGTTCTTC. This sequence joins TRBV6-1 and TRBJ2-1, with D perhaps TRBD2 (6 bases). V lost 1 base to trimming and J lost 4 bases, with 11 bases between them. This CDR3 comprises 15 residues. Germline loops: CDR1 MNHNS, CDR2 SASEGT.

This clonotype has a handful of counts. The chain joins TRBV5-1 to TRBJ2-7; D is perhaps TRBD2 (6 bases). V was clipped by 3 bases and J by 1 base, with 17 bases between them. This CDR3 is 16 amino acids long. CDR1 SGHRS and CDR2 YFSETQ come from the germline V gene. Here the CDR3 reads CASSYPTLEGSYEQYF. For the CDR3, the DNA is TGCGCCAGCAGCTACCCGACCCTGGAGGGGTCCTACGAGCAGTACTTC.

This clonotype was detected a few times. The CDR3 loop reads CASKFYGTGQGKNIQYF. As DNA, the CDR3 is TGCGCCAGCAAGTTCTATGGCACGGGACAGGGGAAAAACATTCAGTACTTC. The chain has TRBV5-1 and TRBJ2-4, with TRBD1 identical over 10 bases. After removal of 6 bases from V and 4 bases from J, the junction contained 13 bases not matched to a gene. The CDR3 length is 17 residues. The germline V gene encodes CDR1 SGHRS and CDR2 YFSETQ.

J is TRBJ2-5 and V is TRBV27; TRBD1 agrees at 11 bases. The CDR3 is 15 amino acids. The germline gives CDR1 MNHEY, CDR2 SMNVEV (reference sequence). V lost 5 bases and J lost 5; bases outside the gene matches: 7. In DNA form, the CDR3 reads TGTGCCAGCAGTCTGGGGACAGGGGGTTACGAGACCCAGTACTTC. It codes for CASSLGTGGYETQYF.

This clonotype has just a few counts. This sequence joins TRBV7-6 and TRBJ2-1; either TRBD1 or TRBD2 may fit D (5 bases each). CDR3 length: 14 residues. V was cut by 7 bases and J by 8 bases, with 18 bases left in between. Germline loops: CDR1 SGHVS, CDR2 FNYEAQ. DNA of the CDR3: TGTGCCAGCACCCCACTAGGGGCTGGTCATGAGCAGTTCTTC. This gives the protein CASTPLGAGHEQFF.

The chain has TRBV7-2 and TRBJ2-3; 7 bases align to TRBD2. This CDR3 spans 16 amino acids. CDR1 and CDR2 (germline): SGHTA, FQGNSA. The junction had 9 bases not matched to a gene; V was cut back by 0 bases and J by 6 bases. The CDR3 nucleotides read TGTGCCAGCAGCTTAGCGCCGGCTAGCGGTCCCGATACGCAGTATTTT. Protein product: CASSLAPASGPDTQYF.

V usage is TRBV18 and J usage is TRBJ2-1; 8 bases are a match to TRBD2. Germline CDR1 is KGHSH and CDR2 is LQKENI. The CDR3 runs to 16 residues. With V trimmed by 4 bases and J by 4 bases, 9 bases remained unmatched. The CDR3 loop is CASSRQEGLGYNEQFF. The CDR3 DNA follows: TGTGCCAGCTCACGTCAAGAGGGACTAGGGTACAATGAGCAGTTCTTC.

The chain carries TRBV20-1 and TRBJ2-3; D is perhaps TRBD1 (5 bases). Germline lookup yields CDR1 DFQATT and CDR2 SNEGSKA (reference sequence). This CDR3 comprises 13 residues. The CDR3 loop reads CTAWGPGTDTQYF. The CDR3 coding sequence is TGCACCGCATGGGGCCCCGGCACAGATACGCAGTATTTT.

This clonotype was seen only a few times. The rearrangement links TRBV12-3 or TRBV12-4 to TRBJ1-1; maybe TRBD1 (5 bases). The V end lost 3 bases, the J end lost 5 bases, and 19 bases lay between the germline ends. The CDR3 has 16 amino acids. CDR3 loop: CASSFGGTTVGTEAFF. The CDR3 DNA is TGTGCCAGCAGTTTCGGGGGGACTACGGTAGGGACTGAAGCTTTCTTT.

This chain joins TRBV5-5 and TRBJ2-7; weak D call: TRBD2 (6 bases). The V end was cut by 0 bases, the J end by 6 bases, with 13 bases between. CDR1 and CDR2 from the germline V gene are SGHKS and YYEKEE (reference sequence). The CDR3 loop spans 14 amino acids. The CDR3 here is CASSLGEGGREQYF. The CDR3 bases are TGTGCCAGCAGCTTGGGCGAGGGAGGCCGCGAGCAGTACTTC.

This clonotype was recorded a few times. This chain links TRBV7-3 with TRBJ2-7; 8 bases line up with TRBD1. Trimming took 5 bases from V and 4 from J; bases not matched to a gene: 10. Germline CDR1 SGHTA, CDR2 FQGTGA. CDR3 length equals 15 residues. The CDR3 spells CASSLFGQGKYEQYF. Here the CDR3 DNA reads TGTGCCAGCAGCCTATTTGGACAGGGAAAGTACGAGCAGTACTTC.

The genes are TRBV7-2 and TRBJ2-7; D possibly corresponds to TRBD1 (7 bases). Per the germline V gene, CDR1 is SGHTA and CDR2 is FQGNSA. V was pared by 7 bases and J by 6 bases, with 16 bases between. This CDR3 contains 13 residues. CDR3 loop: CASNQGGVGEQYF. The CDR3 region has the DNA TGTGCCAGCAACCAGGGGGGAGTGGGCGAGCAGTACTTC.

This clonotype was counted between two and nine times. The V gene is TRBV10-3, the J gene TRBJ1-1; D not resolved. Trimming stripped 2 bases from V and 1 base from J, with 11 bases between. This CDR3 is 15 amino acids long. Germline V lookup: CDR1 ENHRY, CDR2 SYGVKD. CDR3 bases: TGTGCCATCAGTGAGGGATTGTCTGGGAACACTGAAGCTTTCTTT. It yields the protein CAISEGLSGNTEAFF.